The T cell receptor (beta chain) described here comes from a study of T-cell memory formation after mild COVID-19. A remark on this clonotype: Its antigen remains unknown.

The CDR3 has 15 residues. Germline lookup yields CDR1 SEHNR and CDR2 FQNEAQ (reference sequence). Trimming took off 4 bases at V and 0 bases at J, with 12 bases between the two ends. Findings and limits, study-wide: Pre-infection memory held some responding clones, suggesting pre-existing cross-reactive T cells responded.

TCRdb used MiXCR to reprocess the 5' RACE reads, holding one entry per CDR3 protein. The sample contains some 290,000 distinct CDR3 sequences, about 16% of which appear only once. The receptor comes from a man between 18 and 35 years old who had mild COVID-19 (a few samples of this study predate the infection). Cell type and time point are not known. The chain links TRBV7-9 to TRBJ2-5, with D possibly being TRBD2 (5 bases). Sequencing was performed on PBMCs or a T cell subset sorted from them (not recorded which). CDR3 nucleotides: TGTGCCAGCAGCTCGCCCTGGGGAGACCAAGAGACCCAGTACTTC. This encodes CASSSPWGDQETQYF.